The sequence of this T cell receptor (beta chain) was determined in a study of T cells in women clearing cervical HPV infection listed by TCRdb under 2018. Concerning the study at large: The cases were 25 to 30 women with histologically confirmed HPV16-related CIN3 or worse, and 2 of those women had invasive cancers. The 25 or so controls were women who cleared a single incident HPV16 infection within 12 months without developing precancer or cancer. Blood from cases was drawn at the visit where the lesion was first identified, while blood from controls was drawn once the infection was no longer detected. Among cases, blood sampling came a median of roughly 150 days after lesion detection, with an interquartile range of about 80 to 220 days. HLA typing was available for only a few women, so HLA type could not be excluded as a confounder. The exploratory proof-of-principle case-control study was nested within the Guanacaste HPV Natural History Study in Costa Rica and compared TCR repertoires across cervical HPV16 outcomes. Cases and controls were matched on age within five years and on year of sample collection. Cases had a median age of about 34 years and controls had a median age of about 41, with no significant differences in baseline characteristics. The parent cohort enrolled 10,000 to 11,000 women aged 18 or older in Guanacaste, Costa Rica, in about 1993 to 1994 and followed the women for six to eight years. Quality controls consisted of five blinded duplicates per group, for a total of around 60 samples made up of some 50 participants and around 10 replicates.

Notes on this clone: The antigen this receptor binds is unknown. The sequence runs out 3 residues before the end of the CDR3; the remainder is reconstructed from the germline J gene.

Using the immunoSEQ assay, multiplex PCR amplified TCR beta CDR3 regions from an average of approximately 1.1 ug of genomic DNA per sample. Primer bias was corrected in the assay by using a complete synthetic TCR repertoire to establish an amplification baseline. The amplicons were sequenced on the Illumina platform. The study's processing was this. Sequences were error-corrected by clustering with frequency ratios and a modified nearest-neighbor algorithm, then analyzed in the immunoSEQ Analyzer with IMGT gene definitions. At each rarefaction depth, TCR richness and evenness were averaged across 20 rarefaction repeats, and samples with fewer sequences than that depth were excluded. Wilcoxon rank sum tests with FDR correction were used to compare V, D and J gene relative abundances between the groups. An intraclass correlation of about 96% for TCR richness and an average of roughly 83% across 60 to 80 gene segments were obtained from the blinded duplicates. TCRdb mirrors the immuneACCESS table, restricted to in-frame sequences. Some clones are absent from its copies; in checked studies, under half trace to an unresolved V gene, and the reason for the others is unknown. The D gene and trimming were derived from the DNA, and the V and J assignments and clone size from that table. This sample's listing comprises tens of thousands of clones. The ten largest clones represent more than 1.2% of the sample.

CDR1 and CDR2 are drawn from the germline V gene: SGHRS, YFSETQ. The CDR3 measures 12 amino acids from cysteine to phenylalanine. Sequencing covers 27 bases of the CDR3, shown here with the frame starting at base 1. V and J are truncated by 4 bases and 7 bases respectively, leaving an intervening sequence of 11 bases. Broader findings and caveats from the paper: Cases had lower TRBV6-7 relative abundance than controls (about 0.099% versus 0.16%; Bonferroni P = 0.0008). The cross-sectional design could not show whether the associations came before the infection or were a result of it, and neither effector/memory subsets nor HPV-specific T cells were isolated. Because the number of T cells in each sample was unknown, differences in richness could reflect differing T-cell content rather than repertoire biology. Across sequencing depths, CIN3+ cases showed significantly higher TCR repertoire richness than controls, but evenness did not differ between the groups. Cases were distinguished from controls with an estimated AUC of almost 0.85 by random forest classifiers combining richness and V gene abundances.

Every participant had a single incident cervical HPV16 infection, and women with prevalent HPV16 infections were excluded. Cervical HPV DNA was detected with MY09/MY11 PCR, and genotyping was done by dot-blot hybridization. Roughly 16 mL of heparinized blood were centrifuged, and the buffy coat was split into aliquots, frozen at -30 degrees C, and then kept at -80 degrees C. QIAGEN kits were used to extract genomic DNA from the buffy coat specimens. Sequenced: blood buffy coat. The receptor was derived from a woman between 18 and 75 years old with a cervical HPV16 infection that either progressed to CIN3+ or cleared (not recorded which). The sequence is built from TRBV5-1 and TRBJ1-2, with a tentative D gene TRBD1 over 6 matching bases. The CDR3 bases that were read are TGCGCCAGCAGCGAACAGGGCGCTGGC. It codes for CASSEQGAG. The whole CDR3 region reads CASSEQGAGYTF.